This T cell receptor beta chain was obtained from a study of blood T cell repertoires in COVID-19. Overall study context: The cDNA or gDNA used as material had been derived from T cells, B-cell-depleted T cells, or PBMCs.

Participants' own reports of clinical history determined their cohort assignment. Original analysis: Reference gene primers were amplified, and this amplification served to estimate nucleated cell counts. Data came from immunoSEQ multiplex PCR; TCRdb stores just in-frame clones and leaves some out. The V and J calls and clone size were taken over from that table, and D and trimming were inferred from the DNA. Of approximately 220,000 clones listed, around 87% were seen once; the top ten hold approximately 16%. Per germline, CDR1 KGHSH and CDR2 LQKENI. Germline trimming cut 6 bases from V and 1 base from J; bases unmatched to any gene: 7. The CDR3 is made up of 15 amino acids.

The TCR was taken from a man aged 30 to 39 who had been exposed to COVID-19. What was sequenced was PBMCs or T cells enriched from blood (not recorded which). V and J are TRBV18 and TRBJ2-7; 9 bases agree with TRBD2. The CDR3 loop reads CASSPPSGASYEQYF. CDR3 DNA: TGTGCCAGCTCCCCCCCTAGCGGGGCGTCCTACGAGCAGTACTTC.